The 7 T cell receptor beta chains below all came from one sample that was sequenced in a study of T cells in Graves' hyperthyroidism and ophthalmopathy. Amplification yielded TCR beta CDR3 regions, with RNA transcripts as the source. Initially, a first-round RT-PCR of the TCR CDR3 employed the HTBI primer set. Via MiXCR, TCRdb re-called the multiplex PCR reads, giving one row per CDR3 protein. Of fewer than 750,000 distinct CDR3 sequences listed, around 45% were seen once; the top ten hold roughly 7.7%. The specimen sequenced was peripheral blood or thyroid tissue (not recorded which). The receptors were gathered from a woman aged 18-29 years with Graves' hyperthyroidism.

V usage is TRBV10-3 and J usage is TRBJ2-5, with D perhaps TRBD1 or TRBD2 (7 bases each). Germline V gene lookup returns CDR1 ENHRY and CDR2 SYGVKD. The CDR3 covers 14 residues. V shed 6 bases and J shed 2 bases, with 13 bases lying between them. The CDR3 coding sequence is TGTGCCATCAGCTCAGCGGGACAGCAAGAGACCCAGTACTTC. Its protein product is CAISSAGQQETQYF.

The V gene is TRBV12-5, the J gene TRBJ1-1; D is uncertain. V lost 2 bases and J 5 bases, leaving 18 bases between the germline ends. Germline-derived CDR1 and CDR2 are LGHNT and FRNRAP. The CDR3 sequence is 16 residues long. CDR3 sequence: CASGLLLSGRGTEAFF. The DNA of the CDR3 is TGTGCTAGTGGTTTGTTGCTCAGCGGGAGAGGAACTGAAGCTTTCTTT.

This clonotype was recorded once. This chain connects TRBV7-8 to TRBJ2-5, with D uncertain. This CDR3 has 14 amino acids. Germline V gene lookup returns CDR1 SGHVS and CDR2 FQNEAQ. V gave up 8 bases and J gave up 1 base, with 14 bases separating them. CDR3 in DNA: TGTGCCAGCGGCCACGGACGCCTCCAAGAGACCCAGTACTTC. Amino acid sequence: CASGHGRLQETQYF.

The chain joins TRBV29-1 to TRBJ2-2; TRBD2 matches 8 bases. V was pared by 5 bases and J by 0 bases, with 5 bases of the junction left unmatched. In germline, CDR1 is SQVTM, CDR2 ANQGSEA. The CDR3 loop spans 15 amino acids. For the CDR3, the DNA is TGCAGCGTTCTTACTAGCGGAGCGAACACCGGGGAGCTGTTTTTT. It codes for CSVLTSGANTGELFF.

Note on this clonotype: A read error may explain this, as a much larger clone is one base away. The CDR3 loop is CASGQSRTGGAEKLFF. CDR3 sequence (DNA): TGTGCCAGCGGCCAATCTCGGACAGGGGGGGCTGAAAAACTGTTTTTT. The chain carries TRBV4-2 and TRBJ1-4; 10 bases fit TRBD1. Germline CDR1 is LGHNA and CDR2 is YNFKEQ. The CDR3 is 16 residues long.

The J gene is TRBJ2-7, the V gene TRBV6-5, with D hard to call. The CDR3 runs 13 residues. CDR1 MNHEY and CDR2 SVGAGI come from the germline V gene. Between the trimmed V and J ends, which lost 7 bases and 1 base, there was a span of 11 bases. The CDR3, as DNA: TGTGCCAGCACCTTAGCATATTCCTACGAGCAGTACTTC. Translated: CASTLAYSYEQYF.

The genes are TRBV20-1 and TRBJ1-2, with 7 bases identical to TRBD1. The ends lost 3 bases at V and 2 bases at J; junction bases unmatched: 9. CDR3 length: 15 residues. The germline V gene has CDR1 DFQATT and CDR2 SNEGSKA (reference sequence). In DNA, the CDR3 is TGCAGTGCTAGCGCCAGGGGGAGGACGAACTATGGCTACACCTTC. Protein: CSASARGRTNYGYTF.